These T cell receptor beta chains were read from a single sample in a study of neurological immune-mediated disorders. Using its own MiXCR run on the 5' RACE reads, TCRdb lists one record per CDR3 protein. The profile shows fewer than 75,000 distinct CDR3 sequences, less than 5.5% of them singletons. Sequenced sample: PBMCs. The receptors were gathered from a man aged 25-45 years with multiple sclerosis. CDR3s include the opening cysteine and the closing phenylalanine or tryptophan. Each record gives: D gene, J gene, V gene, clone size, CDR3 protein, CDR3 DNA. The D gene is left open where the match is weak. A row's size may be missing; if present it is once, few, many or a size class.

-	TRBJ1-1	TRBV20-1	many	CSARDWTLGGMNTEAFF	TGCAGTGCTAGAGATTGGACTTTGGGGGGTATGAACACTGAAGCTTTCTTT
-	TRBJ1-2	TRBV9	few	CASSAGRGKGIYGYTF	TGTGCCAGCAGCGCCGGCCGCGGAAAGGGGATCTATGGCTACACCTTC
TRBD1	TRBJ2-2	TRBV12-3/TRBV12-4	-	CASSPDRASGTGELFF	TGTGCCAGCAGTCCAGACAGGGCTTCAGGCACCGGGGAGCTGTTTTTT
-	TRBJ2-5	TRBV5-5	many	CASSLGVSETQYF	TGTGCCAGCAGCCTTGGGGTCAGTGAGACCCAGTACTTC
TRBD1	TRBJ1-2	TRBV4-1	-	CASSQDPGDRGIAYGYTF	TGCGCCAGCAGCCAAGATCCAGGAGACAGGGGGATTGCCTATGGCTACACCTTC
-	TRBJ1-1	TRBV7-9	many	CASSLEATEAFF	TGTGCCAGCAGCTTAGAGGCGACTGAAGCTTTCTTT
-	TRBJ1-2	TRBV29-1	many	CSVAGRFYGYTF	TGCAGCGTTGCGGGACGGTTCTATGGCTACACCTTC
-	TRBJ2-1	TRBV24-1	many	CATSDLDYNEQFF	TGTGCCACCAGTGATCTGGATTACAATGAGCAGTTCTTC
-	TRBJ1-1	TRBV4-1	many	CASSRSDGNTEAFF	TGCGCCAGCAGCCGTTCGGACGGGAACACTGAAGCTTTCTTT
-	TRBJ1-5	TRBV5-1	few	CASSALGGDNQPQNF	TGCGCCAGCAGTGCCCTAGGGGGAGACAATCAGCCCCAGAATTTT
-	TRBJ1-4	TRBV5-1	few	CASSPGQPTNEKLFF	TGCGCCAGCAGCCCCGGACAGCCAACTAATGAAAAACTGTTTTTT
-	TRBJ1-1	TRBV27	many	CASSLSIHANTEAFF	TGTGCCAGCAGTTTATCGATCCACGCGAACACTGAAGCTTTCTTT
TRBD1	TRBJ1-6	TRBV12-3/TRBV12-4	many	CASSTQGNNNSPLHF	TGTGCCAGCAGCACACAGGGGAATAATAATTCACCCCTCCACTTT
-	TRBJ2-3	TRBV5-1	many	CASSWRQATDTQYF	TGCGCCAGCAGCTGGAGGCAGGCGACAGATACGCAGTATTTT
-	TRBJ1-1	TRBV7-2	many	CASSRGTGKNTEAFF	TGTGCCAGCAGCCGAGGCACAGGTAAGAACACTGAAGCTTTCTTT
-	TRBJ2-1	TRBV3-1	many	CASSQAGGDVNEQFF	TGTGCCAGCAGCCAAGCGGGGGGCGATGTTAATGAGCAGTTCTTC
TRBD1	TRBJ1-5	TRBV10-3	many	CATDDRENQPQHF	TGTGCCACGGATGACAGGGAAAATCAGCCCCAGCATTTT
-	TRBJ1-2	TRBV7-2	many	CASSPAGNTLYGYTF	TGTGCCAGCAGCCCAGCGGGGAACACCCTCTATGGCTACACCTTC
-	TRBJ1-5	TRBV9	many	CASSVGRDQPQHF	TGTGCCAGCAGCGTAGGAAGAGATCAGCCCCAGCATTTT
TRBD2	TRBJ2-5	TRBV4-1	many	CASSQETSGQETQYF	TGCGCCAGCAGCCAAGAGACTAGCGGCCAAGAGACCCAGTACTTC
TRBD1	TRBJ1-1	TRBV5-6	-	CASSLRTGRMNTEAFF	TGTGCCAGCAGCTTAAGGACAGGGCGCATGAACACTGAAGCTTTCTTT
TRBD1	TRBJ2-3	TRBV5-1	many	CASSVGQFSTDTQYF	TGCGCCAGCAGCGTGGGACAGTTTAGCACAGATACGCAGTATTTT
TRBD2	TRBJ2-3	TRBV28	many	CASSLAGSGASFDTQYF	TGTGCCAGCAGTCTCGCCGGGAGCGGGGCTTCGTTTGATACGCAGTATTTT
-	TRBJ1-6	TRBV4-1	many	CASSQDAWGRLNSPLHF	TGCGCCAGCAGCCAAGACGCATGGGGACGGCTAAATTCACCCCTCCACTTT
-	TRBJ2-1	TRBV18	once	CASSPGGYEQFF	TGTGCCAGCTCACCCGGGGGATACGAGCAGTTCTTC
-	TRBJ1-5	TRBV4-1	many	CASSVLRGLLPQHF	TGCGCCAGCAGTGTGCTACGGGGCTTGTTGCCCCAGCATTTT
-	TRBJ1-1	TRBV27	few	CASSLQGVDTEAFF	TGTGCCAGCAGTTTACAGGGTGTTGACACTGAAGCTTTCTTT
-	TRBJ2-1	TRBV29-1	many	CSVGGNEQFF	TGCAGCGTTGGAGGAAATGAGCAGTTCTTC
-	TRBJ2-3	TRBV24-1	many	CATSADYSTDTQYF	TGTGCCACCAGTGCGGACTATAGCACAGATACGCAGTATTTT
TRBD1	TRBJ2-5	TRBV15	many	CATSRGRGPGETQYF	TGTGCCACCAGCAGAGGAAGGGGGCCGGGGGAGACCCAGTACTTC
-	TRBJ2-7	TRBV12-3/TRBV12-4	many	CASSLGGLVYEQYF	TGTGCCAGCAGTTTAGGGGGATTGGTCTACGAGCAGTACTTC
TRBD1	TRBJ1-5	TRBV7-2	many	CASSPFGGGDGQPQHF	TGTGCCAGCAGCCCTTTCGGAGGGGGCGACGGTCAGCCCCAGCATTTT
-	TRBJ2-6	TRBV5-6	many	CASLFGGLGGANVLTF	TGTGCCAGTTTATTCGGAGGGCTCGGCGGGGCCAACGTCCTGACTTTC
-	TRBJ2-7	TRBV30	many	CAWSAIGDEQYF	TGTGCCTGGAGTGCAATCGGGGACGAGCAGTACTTC
-	TRBJ1-2	TRBV20-1	many	CSASAPTSTGHYGYTF	TGCAGTGCTAGTGCCCCTACTTCGACGGGCCACTATGGCTACACCTTC
-	TRBJ2-1	TRBV7-3	many	CASSLKGPVEQFF	TGTGCCAGCAGCTTAAAAGGGCCAGTAGAGCAGTTCTTC